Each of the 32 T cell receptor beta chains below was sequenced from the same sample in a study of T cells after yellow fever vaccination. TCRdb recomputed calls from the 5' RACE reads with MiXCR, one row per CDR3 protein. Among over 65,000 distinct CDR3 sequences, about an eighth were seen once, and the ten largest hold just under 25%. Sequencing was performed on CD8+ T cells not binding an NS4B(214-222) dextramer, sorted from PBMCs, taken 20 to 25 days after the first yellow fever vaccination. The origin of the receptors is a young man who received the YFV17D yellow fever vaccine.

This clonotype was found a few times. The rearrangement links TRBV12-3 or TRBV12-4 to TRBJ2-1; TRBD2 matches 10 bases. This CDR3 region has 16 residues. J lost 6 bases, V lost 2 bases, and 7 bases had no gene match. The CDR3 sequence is CASSLKPSGGVNEQFF. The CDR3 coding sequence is TGTGCCAGCAGTTTAAAGCCTAGCGGGGGAGTCAATGAGCAGTTCTTC.

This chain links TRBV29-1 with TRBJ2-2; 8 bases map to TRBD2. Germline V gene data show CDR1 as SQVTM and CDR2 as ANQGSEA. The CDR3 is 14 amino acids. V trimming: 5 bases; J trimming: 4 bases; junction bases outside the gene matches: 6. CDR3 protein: CSVPGLGPTGELFF. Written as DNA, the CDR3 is TGCAGCGTTCCGGGACTAGGCCCCACCGGGGAGCTGTTTTTT.

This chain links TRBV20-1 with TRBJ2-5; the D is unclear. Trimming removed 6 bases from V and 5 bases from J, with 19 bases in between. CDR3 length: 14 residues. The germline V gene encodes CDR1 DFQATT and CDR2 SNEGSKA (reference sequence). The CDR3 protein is CSAEPRRREETQYF. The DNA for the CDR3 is TGCAGTGCAGAACCCAGACGGAGAGAGGAGACCCAGTACTTC.

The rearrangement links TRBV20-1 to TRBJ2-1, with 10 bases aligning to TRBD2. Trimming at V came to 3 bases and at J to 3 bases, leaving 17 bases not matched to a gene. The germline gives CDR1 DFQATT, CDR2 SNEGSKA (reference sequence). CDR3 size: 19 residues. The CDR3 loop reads CSARYMVASGGRGYNEQFF. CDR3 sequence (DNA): TGCAGTGCTAGGTATATGGTGGCTAGCGGGGGCCGAGGCTACAATGAGCAGTTCTTC.

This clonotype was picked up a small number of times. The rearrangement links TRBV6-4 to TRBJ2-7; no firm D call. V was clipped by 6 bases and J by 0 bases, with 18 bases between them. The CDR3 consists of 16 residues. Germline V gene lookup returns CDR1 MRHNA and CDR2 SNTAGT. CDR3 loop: CASSQLDHRSSYEQYV. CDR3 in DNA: TGTGCCAGCAGCCAGCTGGACCACAGAAGCTCCTACGAGCAGTACGTC.

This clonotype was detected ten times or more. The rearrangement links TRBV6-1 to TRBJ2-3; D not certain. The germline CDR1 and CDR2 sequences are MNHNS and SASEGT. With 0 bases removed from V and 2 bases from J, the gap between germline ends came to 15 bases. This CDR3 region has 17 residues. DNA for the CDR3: TGTGCCAGCAGTGAAGCCCCCGCTAATAGTATCACAGATACGCAGTATTTT. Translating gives CASSEAPANSITDTQYF.

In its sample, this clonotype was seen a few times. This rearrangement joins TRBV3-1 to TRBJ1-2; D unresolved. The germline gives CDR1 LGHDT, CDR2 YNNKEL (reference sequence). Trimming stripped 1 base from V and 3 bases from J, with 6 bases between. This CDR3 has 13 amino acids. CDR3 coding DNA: TGTGCCAGCAGCCAAGTTACGGACTATGGCTACACCTTC. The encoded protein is CASSQVTDYGYTF.

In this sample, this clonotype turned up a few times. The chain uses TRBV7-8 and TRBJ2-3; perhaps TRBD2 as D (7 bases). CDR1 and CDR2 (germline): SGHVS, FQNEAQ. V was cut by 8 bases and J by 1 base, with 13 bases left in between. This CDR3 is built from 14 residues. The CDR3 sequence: CASQGLAGTDTQYF. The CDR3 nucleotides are TGTGCCAGCCAGGGGCTAGCGGGCACAGATACGCAGTATTTT.

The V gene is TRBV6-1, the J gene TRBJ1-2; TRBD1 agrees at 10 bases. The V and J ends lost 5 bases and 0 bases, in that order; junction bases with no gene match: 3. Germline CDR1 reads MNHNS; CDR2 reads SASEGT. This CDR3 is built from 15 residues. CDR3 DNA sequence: TGTGCCAGCAGTCGTGGGACAGGGGCTAACTATGGCTACACCTTC. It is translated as CASSRGTGANYGYTF.

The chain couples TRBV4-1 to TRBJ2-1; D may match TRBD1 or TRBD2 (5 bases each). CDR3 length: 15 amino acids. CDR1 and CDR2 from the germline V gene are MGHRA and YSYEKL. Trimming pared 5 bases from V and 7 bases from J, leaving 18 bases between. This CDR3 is CASSVIGTNDNEQFF. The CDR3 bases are TGCGCCAGCAGCGTTATAGGGACCAATGATAATGAGCAGTTCTTC.

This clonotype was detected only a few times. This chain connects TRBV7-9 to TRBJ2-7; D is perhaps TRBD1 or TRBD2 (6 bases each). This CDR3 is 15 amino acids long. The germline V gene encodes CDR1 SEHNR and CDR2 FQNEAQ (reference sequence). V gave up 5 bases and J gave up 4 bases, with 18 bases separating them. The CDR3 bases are TGTGCCAGCAGCCACCCGGTACAGGGAGGATACGAGCAGTACGTC. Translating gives CASSHPVQGGYEQYV.

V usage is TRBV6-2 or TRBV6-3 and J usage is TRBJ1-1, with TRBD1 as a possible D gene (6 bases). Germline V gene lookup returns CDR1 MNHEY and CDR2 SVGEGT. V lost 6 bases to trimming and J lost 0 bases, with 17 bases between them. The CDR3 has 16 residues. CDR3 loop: CASSLSTGLMNTEAFF. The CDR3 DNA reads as TGTGCCAGCAGCCTTTCGACAGGACTCATGAACACTGAAGCTTTCTTT.

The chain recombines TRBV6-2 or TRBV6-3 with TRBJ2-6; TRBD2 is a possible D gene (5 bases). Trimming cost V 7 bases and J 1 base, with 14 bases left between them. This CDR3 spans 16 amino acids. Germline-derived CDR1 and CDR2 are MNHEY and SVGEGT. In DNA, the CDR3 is TGTGCCAGCACCCCCTCCGGGGATTCTGGGGCCAACGTCCTGACTTTC. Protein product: CASTPSGDSGANVLTF.

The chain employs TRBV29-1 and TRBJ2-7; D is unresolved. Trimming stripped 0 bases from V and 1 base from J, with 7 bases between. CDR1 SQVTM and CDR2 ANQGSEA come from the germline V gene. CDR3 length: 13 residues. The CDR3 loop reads CSVEDQKSYEQYF. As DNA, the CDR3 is TGCAGCGTTGAAGATCAGAAATCCTACGAGCAGTACTTC.

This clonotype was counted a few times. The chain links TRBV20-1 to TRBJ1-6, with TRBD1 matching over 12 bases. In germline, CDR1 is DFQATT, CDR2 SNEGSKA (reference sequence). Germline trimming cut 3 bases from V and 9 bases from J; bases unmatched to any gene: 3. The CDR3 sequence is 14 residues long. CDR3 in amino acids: CSASSGQGASPLHF. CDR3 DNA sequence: TGCAGTGCTAGTTCGGGACAGGGGGCTTCACCCCTCCACTTT.

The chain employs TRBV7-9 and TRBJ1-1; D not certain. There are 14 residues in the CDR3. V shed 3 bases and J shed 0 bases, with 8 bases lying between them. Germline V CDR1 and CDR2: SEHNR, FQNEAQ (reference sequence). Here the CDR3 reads CASSFSFLNTEAFF. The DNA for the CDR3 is TGTGCCAGCAGCTTCTCCTTCTTGAACACTGAAGCTTTCTTT.

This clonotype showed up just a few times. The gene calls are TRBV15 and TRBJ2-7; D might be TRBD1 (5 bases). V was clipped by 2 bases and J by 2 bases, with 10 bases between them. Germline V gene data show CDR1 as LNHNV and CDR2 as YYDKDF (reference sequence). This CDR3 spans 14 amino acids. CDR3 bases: TGTGCCACCAGCAGAACAGGTTACCCCTACGAGCAGTACTTC. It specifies CATSRTGYPYEQYF.

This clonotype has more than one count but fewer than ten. The CDR3 region has the DNA TGTGCCAGCAGTTTATATGGAGGGGTCCACGAGCAGTACGTC. Translated, it gives CASSLYGGVHEQYV. The chain carries TRBV27 and TRBJ2-7; a possible D gene is TRBD2 (6 bases). CDR1 is MNHEY and CDR2 is SMNVEV in the germline V gene (reference sequence). This CDR3 spans 14 amino acids. V lost 1 base and J lost 5, with 12 bases in between.

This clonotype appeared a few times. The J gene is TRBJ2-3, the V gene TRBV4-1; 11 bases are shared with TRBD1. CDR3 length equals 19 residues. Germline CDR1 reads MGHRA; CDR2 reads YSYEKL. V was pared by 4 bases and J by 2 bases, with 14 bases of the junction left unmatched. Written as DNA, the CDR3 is TGCGCCAGCAGCCGTCTCTTCTCTGGGACAGGGGGTTACACAGATACGCAGTATTTT. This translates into CASSRLFSGTGGYTDTQYF.

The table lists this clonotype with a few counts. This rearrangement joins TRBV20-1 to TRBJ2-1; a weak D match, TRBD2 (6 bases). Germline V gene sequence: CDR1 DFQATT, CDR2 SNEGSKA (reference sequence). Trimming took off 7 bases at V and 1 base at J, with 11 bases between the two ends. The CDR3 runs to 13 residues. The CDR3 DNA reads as TGCAGTGGGGTGCGGGGTTCCTACAATGAGCAGTTCTTC. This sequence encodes CSGVRGSYNEQFF.

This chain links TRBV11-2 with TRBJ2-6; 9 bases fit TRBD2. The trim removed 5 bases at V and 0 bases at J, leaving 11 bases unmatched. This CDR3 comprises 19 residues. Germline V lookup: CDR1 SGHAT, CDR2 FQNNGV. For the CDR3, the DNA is TGTGCCAGCAGCCCGACTAGAGCGGGGGGCCTCTCTGGGGCCAACGTCCTGACTTTC. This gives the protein CASSPTRAGGLSGANVLTF.

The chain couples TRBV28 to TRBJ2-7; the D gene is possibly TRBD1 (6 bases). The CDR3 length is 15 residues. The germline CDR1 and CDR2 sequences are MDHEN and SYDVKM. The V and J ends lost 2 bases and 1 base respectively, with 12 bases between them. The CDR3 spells CASSLGQSESYEQYV. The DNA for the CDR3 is TGTGCCAGCAGTTTAGGACAGTCAGAATCCTACGAGCAGTACGTC.

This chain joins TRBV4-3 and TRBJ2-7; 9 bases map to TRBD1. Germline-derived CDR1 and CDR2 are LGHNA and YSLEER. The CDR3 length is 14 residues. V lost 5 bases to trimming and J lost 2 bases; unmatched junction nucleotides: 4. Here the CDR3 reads CASSVDRGTYEQYF. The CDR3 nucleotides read TGCGCCAGCAGCGTGGACAGGGGCACCTACGAGCAGTACTTC.

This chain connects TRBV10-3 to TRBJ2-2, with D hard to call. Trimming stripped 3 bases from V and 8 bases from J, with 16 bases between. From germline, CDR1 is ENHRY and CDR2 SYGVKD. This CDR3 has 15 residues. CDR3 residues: CAISEISGVSGELFF. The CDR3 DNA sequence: TGTGCCATCAGTGAAATAAGTGGAGTTTCAGGGGAGCTGTTTTTT.

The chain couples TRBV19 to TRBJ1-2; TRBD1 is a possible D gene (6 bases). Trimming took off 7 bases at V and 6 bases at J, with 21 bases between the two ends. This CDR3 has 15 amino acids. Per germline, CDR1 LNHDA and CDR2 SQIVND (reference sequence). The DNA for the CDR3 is TGTGCCAGTAAAAAGGAGAGGGGGGTTTCGGATGGCTACACCTTC. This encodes CASKKERGVSDGYTF. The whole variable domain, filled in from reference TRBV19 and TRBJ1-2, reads DGGITQSPKYLFRKEGQNVTLSCEQNLNHDAMYWYRQDPGQGLRLIYYSQIVNDFQKGDIAEGYSVSREKKESFPLTVTSAQKNPTAFYLCASKKERGVSDGYTFGSGTRLTVV.

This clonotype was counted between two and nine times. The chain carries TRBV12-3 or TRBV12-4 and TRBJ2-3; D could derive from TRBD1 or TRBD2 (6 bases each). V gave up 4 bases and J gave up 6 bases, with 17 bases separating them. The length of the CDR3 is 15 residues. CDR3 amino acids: CASSYPGGPPDTQYF. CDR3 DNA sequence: TGTGCCAGCAGTTACCCCGGGGGCCCCCCGGATACGCAGTATTTT.

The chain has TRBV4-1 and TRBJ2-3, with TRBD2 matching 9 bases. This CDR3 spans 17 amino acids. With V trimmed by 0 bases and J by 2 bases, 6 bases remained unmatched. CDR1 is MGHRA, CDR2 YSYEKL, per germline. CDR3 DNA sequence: TGCGCCAGCAGCCAAGAGATAAGCGGGGGGCTCACAGATACGCAGTATTTT. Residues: CASSQEISGGLTDTQYF.

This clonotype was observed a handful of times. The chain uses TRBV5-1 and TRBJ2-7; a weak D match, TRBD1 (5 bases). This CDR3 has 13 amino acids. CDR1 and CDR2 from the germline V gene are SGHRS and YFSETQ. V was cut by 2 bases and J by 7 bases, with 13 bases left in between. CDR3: CASSLTRAREQYF. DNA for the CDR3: TGCGCCAGCAGCTTAACCAGGGCGCGAGAGCAGTACTTC.

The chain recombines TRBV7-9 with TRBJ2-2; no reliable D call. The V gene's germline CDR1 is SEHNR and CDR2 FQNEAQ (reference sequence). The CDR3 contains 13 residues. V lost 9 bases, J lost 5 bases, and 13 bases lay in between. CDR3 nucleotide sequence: TGTGCCAGAACTTATGGCAGGACCGGGGAGCTGTTTTTT. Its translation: CARTYGRTGELFF.

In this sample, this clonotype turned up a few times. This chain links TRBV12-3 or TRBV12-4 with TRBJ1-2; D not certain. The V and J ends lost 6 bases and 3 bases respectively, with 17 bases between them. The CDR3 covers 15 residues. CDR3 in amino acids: CASRPPGPGYYGYTF. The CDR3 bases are TGTGCCAGCAGACCTCCCGGGCCTGGATACTATGGCTACACCTTC.

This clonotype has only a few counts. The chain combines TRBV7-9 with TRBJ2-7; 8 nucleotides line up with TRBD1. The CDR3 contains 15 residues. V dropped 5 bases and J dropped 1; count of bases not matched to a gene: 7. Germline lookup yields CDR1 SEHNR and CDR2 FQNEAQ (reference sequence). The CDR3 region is CASSRGTGLSYEQYF. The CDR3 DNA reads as TGTGCCAGCAGCCGAGGGACAGGCTTATCCTACGAGCAGTACTTC. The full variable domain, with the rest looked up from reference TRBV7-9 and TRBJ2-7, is DTGVSQNPRHKITKRGQNVTFRCDPISEHNRLYWYRQTLGQGPEFLTYFQNEAQLEKSRLLSDRFSAERPKGSFSTLEIQRTEQGDSAMYLCASSRGTGLSYEQYFGPGTRLTVT.

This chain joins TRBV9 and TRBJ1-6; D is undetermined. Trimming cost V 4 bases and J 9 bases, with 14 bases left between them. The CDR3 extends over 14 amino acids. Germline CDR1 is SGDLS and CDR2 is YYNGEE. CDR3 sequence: CASSPGRAGSPLHF. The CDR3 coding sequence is TGTGCCAGCAGCCCTGGTAGGGCAGGTTCACCCCTCCACTTT.